This TCR beta chain is drawn from a study of CD4+ T cells in melanoma. Overall study results and limits: CD8+ T cell, macrophage and B cell function reportedly correlated with neoantigen-specific CD4+ T cells. Neoantigen-specific CD4+ T cells in melanoma reportedly had diverse differentiation states.

In regard to this clone: What it binds is unknown.

Measured with immunoSEQ multiplex PCR; TCRdb has only the in-frame clones, and not every one. Among about 55,000 clones listed, over 60% were seen once. The CDR3 has 12 amino acids. The ends were cut back, 0 bases at V and 4 bases at J, with 7 bases in the middle. Germline CDR1 GTSNPN, CDR2 SVGIG (reference sequence). The sequenced sample was tumor tissue. The receptor was derived from a human donor with melanoma. The chain has TRBV30 and TRBJ2-7; a weak D match, TRBD1 (5 bases). The CDR3 sequence: CAWSVTGYEQYF. The CDR3 nucleotides are TGTGCCTGGAGTGTTACAGGTTACGAGCAGTACTTC.